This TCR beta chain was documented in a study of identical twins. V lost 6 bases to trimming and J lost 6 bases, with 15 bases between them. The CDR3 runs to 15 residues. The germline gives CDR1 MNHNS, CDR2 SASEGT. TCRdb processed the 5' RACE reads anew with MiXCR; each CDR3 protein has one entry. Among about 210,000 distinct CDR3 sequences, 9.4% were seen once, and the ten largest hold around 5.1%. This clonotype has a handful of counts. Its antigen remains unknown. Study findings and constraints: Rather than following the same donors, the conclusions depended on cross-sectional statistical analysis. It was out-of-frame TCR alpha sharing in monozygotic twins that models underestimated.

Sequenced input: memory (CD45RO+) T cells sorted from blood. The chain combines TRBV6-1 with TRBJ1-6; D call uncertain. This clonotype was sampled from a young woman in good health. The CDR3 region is CASRPGARPNSPLHF. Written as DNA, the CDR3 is TGTGCCAGCAGACCGGGAGCCCGTCCTAATTCACCCCTCCACTTT.